Each of the 28 T cell receptor beta chains below was sequenced from the same sample in a study of T cells in localized non-small cell lung cancer. The protocol was immunoSEQ multiplex PCR, while the TCRdb copy is restricted to in-frame clones and leaves out a portion. The sample has about 33,000 clones, approximately 86% seen once. The starting material was peripheral blood mononuclear cells, obtained before any cancer treatment. These receptors were taken from a man aged 40 to 69 with stage III lung adenocarcinoma.

V and J are TRBV19 and TRBJ2-2, with D tentatively TRBD2 (5 bases). Germline CDR1 is LNHDA and CDR2 is SQIVND (reference sequence). This CDR3 contains 16 residues. The V gene lost 5 bases and the J gene lost 2 bases, with 15 bases spanning the gap. For the CDR3, the DNA is TGTGCCAGTAGTTCTACACCGACTATTAACACCGGGGAGCTGTTTTTT. This translates into CASSSTPTINTGELFF.

V gene TRBV5-6 combines with J gene TRBJ2-7; the D gene is possibly TRBD2 (6 bases). The V end lost 0 bases, the J end lost 2 bases, and 9 bases lay between the germline ends. Per germline, CDR1 SGHDT and CDR2 YYEEEE. The CDR3 is made up of 14 amino acids. As DNA, the CDR3 is TGTGCCAGCAGCTTGGTTGGGGGGACCTACGAGCAGTACTTC. It translates to CASSLVGGTYEQYF.

The J gene is TRBJ2-3, the V gene TRBV7-9; D is undetermined. V lost 1 base and J 2 bases, leaving 4 bases between the germline ends. This CDR3 is built from 13 residues. Germline V gene sequence: CDR1 SEHNR, CDR2 FQNEAQ (reference sequence). CDR3: CASSLGLTDTQYF. The CDR3 DNA reads as TGTGCCAGCAGCTTAGGACTCACAGATACGCAGTATTTT.

V and J are TRBV18 and TRBJ1-3; 7 nucleotides align to TRBD1. This CDR3 has 16 residues. Germline V CDR1 and CDR2: KGHSH, LQKENI. The V and J ends lost 3 bases and 0 bases, in that order; junction bases with no gene match: 5. In DNA, the CDR3 is TGTGCCAGCTCACCGGACAGGACCCACTCTGGAAACACCATATATTTT. Translating gives CASSPDRTHSGNTIYF. Drawing the rest from reference TRBV18 and TRBJ1-3, the complete variable domain is NAGVMQNPRHLVRRRGQEARLRCSPMKGHSHVYWYRQLPEEGLKFMVYLQKENIIDESGMPKERFSAEFPKEGPSILRIQQVVRGDSAAYFCASSPDRTHSGNTIYFGEGSWLTVV.

The V call is TRBV7-9, the J call TRBJ1-1; a possible D gene is TRBD1 (5 bases). Trimming removed 1 base at V and 11 bases at J, with 14 bases between. Germline assignment: CDR1 SEHNR and CDR2 FQNEAQ (reference sequence). The CDR3 has 13 residues. CDR3 in amino acids: CASSLDLSRDAFF. The CDR3 region has the DNA TGTGCCAGCAGCTTAGACCTTTCCAGGGACGCTTTCTTT.

The CDR3 loop reads CASSPTAGGRYEQFF. In DNA form, the CDR3 reads TGTGCCAGCTCACCCACCGCGGGGGGGCGGTATGAGCAGTTCTTC. V is TRBV18 and J is TRBJ2-1, with 9 bases identical to TRBD2. With V trimmed by 3 bases and J by 8 bases, 8 bases remained unmatched. Looked up from germline, CDR1 is KGHSH and CDR2 is LQKENI. The CDR3 spans 15 residues. Variable domain in full (rest from reference TRBV18 and TRBJ2-1): NAGVMQNPRHLVRRRGQEARLRCSPMKGHSHVYWYRQLPEEGLKFMVYLQKENIIDESGMPKERFSAEFPKEGPSILRIQQVVRGDSAAYFCASSPTAGGRYEQFFGPGTRLTVL.

The V call is TRBV9, the J call TRBJ1-1; D is uncertain. The CDR3 has 15 amino acids. V gave up 0 bases and J gave up 1 base, with 10 bases separating them. The germline CDR1 and CDR2 sequences are SGDLS and YYNGEE. CDR3: CASSVDEGKNTEAFF. For the CDR3, the DNA is TGTGCCAGCAGCGTAGACGAGGGAAAGAACACTGAAGCTTTCTTT.

The chain couples TRBV5-1 to TRBJ1-2; D may be TRBD1 (5 bases). This CDR3 spans 16 amino acids. The germline gives CDR1 SGHRS, CDR2 YFSETQ. Trimming pared 3 bases from V and 6 bases from J, leaving 21 bases between. This CDR3 is CASSWGLAAATNGYTF. The CDR3 coding sequence is TGCGCCAGCAGCTGGGGGTTGGCGGCCGCCACAAATGGCTACACCTTC.

V and J are TRBV28 and TRBJ2-7, with D perhaps matching TRBD1 or TRBD2 (5 bases each). Germline CDR1 reads MDHEN; CDR2 reads SYDVKM. This CDR3 comprises 14 residues. V was cut by 5 bases and J by 6 bases, with 17 bases left in between. DNA of the CDR3: TGTGCCAGCAGTACCATAGGTCGGGGCCTCGAGCAGTACTTC. It translates to CASSTIGRGLEQYF. Full variable domain (rest looked up from reference TRBV28 and TRBJ2-7): DVKVTQSSRYLVKRTGEKVFLECVQDMDHENMFWYRQDPGLGLRLIYFSYDVKMKEKGDIPEGYSVSREKKERFSLILESASTNQTSMYLCASSTIGRGLEQYFGPGTRLTVT.

V usage is TRBV2 and J usage is TRBJ1-1; D is ambiguous. The V end was cut by 6 bases, the J end by 1 base, with 12 bases between. Germline-derived CDR1 and CDR2 are SNHLY and FYNNEI. The CDR3 has 14 amino acids. CDR3: CASSMIGRNTEAFF. CDR3 coding DNA: TGTGCCAGCAGCATGATAGGGAGGAACACTGAAGCTTTCTTT.

The V call is TRBV7-2, the J call TRBJ1-2, with no clear D. This CDR3 region has 14 residues. Germline V gives CDR1 SGHTA, CDR2 FQGNSA. The V end was cut by 5 bases, the J end by 4 bases, with 14 bases between. CDR3 coding DNA: TGTGCCAGCAGCCAGGACCAGTGGCTCTATGGCTACACCTTC. Amino acid sequence: CASSQDQWLYGYTF.

This clone has just a few counts. The genes are TRBV11-2 and TRBJ1-2, with D maybe TRBD1 (6 bases). The V and J ends lost 5 bases and 8 bases respectively, with 12 bases between them. The germline V gene has CDR1 SGHAT and CDR2 FQNNGV. The CDR3 is 12 amino acids. In DNA form, the CDR3 reads TGTGCCAGCAGCGCCAAGGGGGTCGGCTACACCTTC. Its translation: CASSAKGVGYTF.

The chain links TRBV9 to TRBJ1-2; D not certain. Germline CDR1 is SGDLS and CDR2 is YYNGEE. The CDR3 is 12 residues long. V lost 5 bases and J lost 10, with 15 bases in between. The CDR3 sequence is CASSDLRVDYTF. CDR3 bases: TGTGCCAGCAGTGACCTCCGGGTCGACTACACCTTC.

This chain links TRBV21-1 with TRBJ1-4. TRBV21-1 is recorded as a pseudogene. This CDR3 spans 18 amino acids. CDR3 loop: CASSKGGNPGTTNEKLFF. In DNA form, the CDR3 reads TGTGCCAGCAGCAAAGGGGGGAATCCGGGGACAACTAATGAAAAACTGTTTTTT.

This clone was recorded a few times. This sequence joins TRBV7-6 and TRBJ2-2; no reliable D call. Trimming shortened V by 1 base and J by 0 bases, and 9 bases separated the two germline ends. The length of the CDR3 is 16 residues. Per the germline V gene, CDR1 is SGHVS and CDR2 is FNYEAQ. The DNA of the CDR3 is TGTGCCAGCAGCTTAGTCATACCCGCGAACACCGGGGAGCTGTTTTTT. Translating it yields CASSLVIPANTGELFF.

The V call is TRBV6-6, the J call TRBJ2-1, with D perhaps matching TRBD2 (6 bases). The germline V gene has CDR1 MNHNY and CDR2 SVGAGI (reference sequence). The V and J ends lost 7 bases and 6 bases respectively, with 19 bases between them. The CDR3 has 15 residues. CDR3 protein: CASTPGSIGFNEQFF. CDR3 bases: TGTGCCAGCACCCCCGGGAGTATAGGCTTCAATGAGCAGTTCTTC.

J is TRBJ1-5 and V is TRBV19; perhaps TRBD1 as D (6 bases). V was shortened by 2 bases and J by 0 bases, with 14 bases between the two germline ends. CDR1 and CDR2 (germline): LNHDA, SQIVND (reference sequence). CDR3 length: 17 amino acids. The CDR3 bases are TGTGCCAGTAGTATACCAAGGGGGGCCCTTAGCAATCAGCCCCAGCATTTT. It specifies CASSIPRGALSNQPQHF.

The J gene is TRBJ2-1, the V gene TRBV27, with D unresolved. Germline values: CDR1 MNHEY, CDR2 SMNVEV (reference sequence). The CDR3 consists of 17 residues. The V end was cut by 0 bases, the J end by 6 bases, with 18 bases between. CDR3 DNA sequence: TGTGCCAGCAGTTTATCCGCCCCCGCTAGAGCGCGCAATGAGCAGTTCTTC. Its protein is CASSLSAPARARNEQFF.

This clone came up once. The chain is built from TRBV27 and TRBJ2-3, with D unclear. The CDR3 runs 14 residues. From germline, CDR1 is MNHEY and CDR2 SMNVEV (reference sequence). The ends were cut back, 3 bases at V and 2 bases at J, with 9 bases in the middle. CDR3: CASSFYPSTDTQYF. The CDR3 coding sequence is TGTGCCAGCAGTTTTTACCCATCCACAGATACGCAGTATTTT.

CDR3 loop: CASSLGGQGASEQYF. The CDR3 DNA follows: TGTGCCAGCAGTTTAGGTGGACAGGGGGCCTCCGAGCAGTACTTC. The rearrangement uses TRBV6-5 and TRBJ2-7; 11 bases agree with TRBD1. Germline CDR1 MNHEY, CDR2 SVGAGI. The length of the CDR3 is 15 residues. Trimming cost V 4 bases and J 6 bases; bases outside gene matches: 8.

This chain joins TRBV2 and TRBJ2-7; 9 nucleotides agree with TRBD2. Trimming at V came to 6 bases and at J to 0 bases, leaving 6 bases not matched to a gene. CDR1 is SNHLY, CDR2 FYNNEI, per germline. The CDR3 is made up of 15 amino acids. The CDR3 spells CASSKAGGSSYEQYF. The CDR3, as DNA: TGTGCCAGCAGCAAAGCGGGGGGATCCTCCTACGAGCAGTACTTC.

The chain joins TRBV28 to TRBJ2-5; possible D gene TRBD1, 6 bases. V lost 2 bases and J 4 bases, leaving 14 bases between the germline ends. From germline, CDR1 is MDHEN and CDR2 SYDVKM. The CDR3 has 15 amino acids. The CDR3 region has the DNA TGTGCCAGCAGTTTAGTTGCGGCAGGGGTAGAGACCCAGTACTTC. This sequence encodes CASSLVAAGVETQYF.

The chain links TRBV7-9 to TRBJ1-4; D is unresolved. Germline CDR1 is SEHNR and CDR2 is FQNEAQ (reference sequence). V gave up 1 base and J gave up 8 bases, with 8 bases separating them. The CDR3 has 13 amino acids. The CDR3, as DNA: TGTGCCAGCAGCTTAGGAGCTTACGAAAAACTGTTTTTT. It is translated as CASSLGAYEKLFF.

The chain links TRBV20-1 to TRBJ1-2, with TRBD1 as a possible D gene (5 bases). The germline V gene encodes CDR1 DFQATT and CDR2 SNEGSKA (reference sequence). The CDR3 contains 11 residues. Between the trimmed V and J ends, which lost 2 bases and 6 bases, there was a span of 7 bases. The CDR3, as DNA: TGCAGTGCTAGACAGGGTAATGGCTACACCTTC. Translating gives CSARQGNGYTF.

This chain uses TRBV27 with TRBJ1-1, with D perhaps TRBD1 (6 bases). The CDR3 has 13 amino acids. Trimming left V 10 bases short and J 11 bases short, with 23 bases between. The germline V gene has CDR1 MNHEY and CDR2 SMNVEV (reference sequence). CDR3 loop: CATKTGATLRAFF. The CDR3 DNA is TGTGCCACCAAGACAGGAGCTACGCTACGGGCTTTCTTT.

The chain uses TRBV19 and TRBJ2-1, with D possibly TRBD1 on 5 matching bases. Trimming removed 4 bases at V and 9 bases at J, with 16 bases between. CDR1 LNHDA and CDR2 SQIVND come from the germline V gene (reference sequence). CDR3 size: 14 residues. The CDR3 here is CASSTGHGWPEQFF. In DNA form, the CDR3 reads TGTGCCAGTAGTACAGGACACGGGTGGCCTGAGCAGTTCTTC.

The chain employs TRBV2 and TRBJ2-1; 11 bases align to TRBD1. The CDR3 runs to 15 residues. After removal of 7 bases from V and 9 bases from J, the junction contained 11 bases not matched to a gene. Germline CDR1 is SNHLY and CDR2 is FYNNEI. The CDR3 region is CASKRTGGDYGEQFF. DNA for the CDR3: TGTGCCAGCAAACGGACAGGGGGCGATTATGGTGAGCAGTTCTTC.

DNA for the CDR3: TGTGCCAGCAGTGACAGGGTTTTCGATGGCTACACCTTC. It specifies CASSDRVFDGYTF. This chain connects TRBV2 to TRBJ1-2, with D possibly matching TRBD1 (5 bases). V shed 3 bases and J shed 6 bases, with 11 bases lying between them. This CDR3 contains 13 residues. Germline CDR1 reads SNHLY; CDR2 reads FYNNEI.